This T cell receptor beta chain was documented in a study of cytomegalovirus exposure and HLA in healthy donors. Both 60 Vbeta primers and 13 Jbeta primers went into the PCR. Produced via immunoSEQ multiplex PCR; TCRdb's table is partial and in-frame only. The sample's table shows just over 200,000 clones. At the time of sampling, donors were nominally healthy, though unrecorded immune exposures were likely. The germline CDR1 and CDR2 sequences are SGHVS and FNYEAQ. This CDR3 region has 15 residues. V was clipped by 3 bases and J by 0 bases; unmatched bases: 2. Points on this clone: The antigen is undetermined.

Notes on the study in general: Later analysis suggested links between common viral pathogens and several top significant clusters.

This TCR came from a girl aged 2-10 years in good health and CMV-seropositive. This rearrangement joins TRBV7-6 to TRBJ2-3, with 8 bases aligning to TRBD2. The sequencing sample was made of PBMCs. DNA of the CDR3: TGTGCCAGCAGCTTTATAGCGGGAAGCACAGATACGCAGTATTTT. Its protein is CASSFIAGSTDTQYF.